These 19 T cell receptor beta chains came from one sample sequenced in a study of neurological immune-mediated disorders. TCRdb re-derived calls from the 5' RACE reads in MiXCR, one entry per CDR3 protein. The sample holds roughly 15,000 distinct CDR3 sequences, approximately 3.7% seen once. The sequenced sample was CD8+ T cells from blood. Receptors originate from a middle-aged woman in good health.

On this clonotype itself: A much bigger clone sits one base away, suggesting this may be a read error. The chain links TRBV30 to TRBJ1-4, with unresolved D. Germline lookup yields CDR1 GTSNPN and CDR2 SVGIG (reference sequence). The CDR3 contains 15 residues. For the CDR3, the DNA is TGTCCCTGGGAACGTGGAGCCTCAACTAATGAAAAACTGTTTTTT. It yields the protein CPWERGASTNEKLFF. Based on the CDR3 plus reference TRBV30 and TRBJ1-4, the full variable domain is SQTIHQWPATLVQPVGSPLSLECTVEGTSNPNLYWYRQAAGRGLQLLFYSVGIGQISSEVPQNLSASRPQDRQFILSSKKLLLSDSGFYLCPWERGASTNEKLFFGSGTQLSVL.

This clonotype was observed many times. The V gene is TRBV28, the J gene TRBJ2-2; 9 bases line up with TRBD1. Unmatched junction bases numbered 7, after V lost 5 bases and J lost 0 bases. From germline, CDR1 is MDHEN and CDR2 SYDVKM. The CDR3 sequence is 17 residues long. The CDR3 bases are TGTGCCAGCAGTCAACCGGGACAGGGTACGAACACCGGGGAGCTGTTTTTT. Its translation: CASSQPGQGTNTGELFF.

Many counts were recorded for this clonotype. The chain combines TRBV6-5 with TRBJ2-5; D may correspond to TRBD1 or TRBD2 (5 bases each). In germline, CDR1 is MNHEY, CDR2 SVGAGI. Trimming took off 1 base at V and 5 bases at J, with 8 bases between the two ends. The CDR3 is made up of 13 amino acids. In nucleotides, the CDR3 is TGTGCCAGCAGTTACTTAGGGGAGGAGACCCAGTACTTC. This translates into CASSYLGEETQYF.

As concerns this clonotype: The junction departs from the called germline gene at one end, perhaps through a read error. The V gene is TRBV24-1, the J gene TRBJ2-1, with 7 bases fitting TRBD1. Germline CDR1 is KGHDR and CDR2 is SFDVKD. This CDR3 is built from 16 residues. In DNA, the CDR3 is TGTGTCACCAGTGAACCACACCGGGACAGACCCAATGAGCAGATCTTC. It codes for CVTSEPHRDRPNEQIF.

This clonotype is labeled medium-sized. The chain uses TRBV5-6 and TRBJ2-7; D gene unclear. The CDR3 contains 11 residues. V shed 4 bases and J shed 4 bases, with 6 bases lying between them. Germline V gene lookup returns CDR1 SGHDT and CDR2 YYEEEE. The CDR3 here is CASSLGYEQYF. CDR3 bases: TGTGCCAGCAGCCTGGGATACGAGCAGTACTTC.

Many counts were recorded for this clonotype. The chain combines TRBV12-3 or TRBV12-4 with TRBJ1-5; TRBD1 agrees at 8 bases. This CDR3 is 14 amino acids long. V lost 1 base to trimming and J lost 6 bases; unmatched junction nucleotides: 2. As DNA, the CDR3 is TGTGCCAGCAGTTTAGGAGACAGGGGTCAGCCCCAGCATTTT. Amino acid sequence: CASSLGDRGQPQHF.

This clonotype has a count of ten or more. V is TRBV6-2 or TRBV6-3 and J is TRBJ2-7; D is possibly TRBD2 (6 bases). CDR1 MNHEY and CDR2 SVGEGT come from the germline V gene. Trimming shortened V by 6 bases and J by 3 bases, and 12 bases separated the two germline ends. This CDR3 is 13 amino acids long. The CDR3 protein is CASSAGRHYEQYF. CDR3 bases: TGTGCCAGCAGCGCGGGACGGCACTACGAGCAGTACTTC.

In its sample, this clonotype was seen many times. The V and J genes are TRBV7-3 and TRBJ2-6, with D perhaps being TRBD1 or TRBD2 (6 bases each). Trimming cost V 5 bases and J 1 base, with 24 bases left between them. The CDR3 runs to 20 residues. Germline CDR1 reads SGHTA; CDR2 reads FQGTGA. CDR3 in DNA: TGTGCCAGCAGCCCTAGGGGGGTGGGCGACAGCCATTCTGGGGCCAACGTCCTGACTTTC. As protein: CASSPRGVGDSHSGANVLTF. Together with reference TRBV7-3 and TRBJ2-6, the CDR3 gives the full variable domain: GAGVSQTPSNKVTEKGKYVELRCDPISGHTALYWYRQSLGQGPEFLIYFQGTGAADDSGLPNDRFFAVRPEGSVSTLKIQRTERGDSAVYLCASSPRGVGDSHSGANVLTFGAGSRLTVL.

Many counts were recorded for this clonotype. This sequence joins TRBV7-9 and TRBJ2-7; 10 bases align to TRBD2. This CDR3 contains 16 residues. V lost 4 bases and J lost 0; bases outside the gene matches: 6. Germline V lookup: CDR1 SEHNR, CDR2 FQNEAQ (reference sequence). In nucleotides, the CDR3 is TGTGCCAGCAGCTCGACAGGGACTAGCGACTCCTACGAGCAGTACTTC. The encoded protein is CASSSTGTSDSYEQYF.

In this sample, this clonotype turned up many times. This rearrangement joins TRBV20-1 to TRBJ2-5, with 9 positions matching TRBD1. V shed 4 bases and J 4 bases; nucleotides not matched to a gene: 22. The germline gives CDR1 DFQATT, CDR2 SNEGSKA (reference sequence). The CDR3 runs to 19 residues. The CDR3 DNA follows: TGCAGTGCTAAATCGTCGATAGCATTGGGACAGGGAGATCGAGAGACCCAGTACTTC. It translates to CSAKSSIALGQGDRETQYF.

Many counts were recorded for this clonotype. V and J are TRBV14 and TRBJ1-1; D is ambiguous. CDR3 length: 15 amino acids. The V gene's germline CDR1 is SGHDN and CDR2 FVKESK. The V and J ends lost 0 bases and 0 bases respectively, with 8 bases between them. The CDR3 protein is CASSQDWTMNTEAFF. The DNA for the CDR3 is TGTGCCAGCAGCCAAGATTGGACCATGAACACTGAAGCTTTCTTT.

This clonotype was seen only a few times. The chain links TRBV7-2 to TRBJ2-1; D is unclear. Trimming shortened V by 5 bases and J by 0 bases, and 11 bases separated the two germline ends. In germline, CDR1 is SGHTA, CDR2 FQGNSA. The CDR3 loop spans 15 amino acids. The CDR3: CASSPHRVSYNEQFF. The CDR3 bases are TGTGCCAGCAGCCCCCACAGAGTCTCCTACAATGAGCAGTTCTTC.

This clonotype occurred many times. The chain carries TRBV5-1 and TRBJ2-1, with 7 positions matching TRBD2. The CDR3 length is 15 residues. J lost 4 bases, V lost 1 base, and 5 bases had no gene match. Germline V gene sequence: CDR1 SGHRS, CDR2 YFSETQ. The CDR3 region has the DNA TGCGCCAGCAGCTTGAAGAGCGGGACTTACAATGAGCAGTTCTTC. It translates to CASSLKSGTYNEQFF. The full variable domain, in which reference TRBV5-1 and TRBJ2-1 provide the parts outside the CDR3, is KAGVTQTPRYLIKTRGQQVTLSCSPISGHRSVSWYQQTPGQGLQFLFEYFSETQRNKGNFPGRFSGRQFSNSRSEMNVSTLELGDSALYLCASSLKSGTYNEQFFGPGTRLTVL.

This clonotype appeared many times. The CDR3 bases are TGTGCCAGCAGCTTAGACAGGGGGCGAAGCTCTGGGGCCAACGTCCTGACTTTC. Translated: CASSLDRGRSSGANVLTF. The V and J genes are TRBV7-8 and TRBJ2-6, with 9 bases lining up with TRBD1. The CDR3 has 18 amino acids. Germline V lookup: CDR1 SGHVS, CDR2 FQNEAQ. V was clipped by 1 base and J by 0 bases; unmatched bases: 4.

This clonotype was detected ten times or more. This rearrangement joins TRBV13 to TRBJ1-1, with D perhaps TRBD1 (5 bases). CDR1 PRHDT and CDR2 FYEKMQ come from the germline V gene (reference sequence). This CDR3 is 14 amino acids long. Trimming left V 5 bases short and J 4 bases short, with 14 bases between. CDR3 in DNA: TGTGCCAGCAGCCCCACAGGCCGTAGCACTGAAGCTTTCTTT. Protein product: CASSPTGRSTEAFF.

The chain links TRBV11-2 to TRBJ2-1; D not certain. The CDR3 runs 11 residues. Germline V gene lookup returns CDR1 SGHAT and CDR2 FQNNGV. The V gene lost 0 bases and the J gene lost 8 bases, with 2 bases spanning the gap. CDR3 residues: CASSLDDEQFF. The CDR3, as DNA: TGTGCCAGCAGCTTAGATGATGAGCAGTTCTTC.

This rearrangement joins TRBV5-1 to TRBJ2-7; the D gene is possibly TRBD1 (7 bases). The CDR3 spans 15 residues. V was pared by 4 bases and J by 4 bases, with 18 bases between. Germline CDR1 is SGHRS and CDR2 is YFSETQ. CDR3 region: CASSPAGQTYYEQYF. In DNA form, the CDR3 reads TGCGCCAGCAGCCCCGCGGGACAGACATATTACGAGCAGTACTTC.

There are many counts of this clonotype. This CDR3 reads CASSPSGTSGLEQFF. CDR3 DNA sequence: TGTGCCAGCAGCCCCTCCGGGACTAGCGGGTTGGAGCAGTTCTTC. The chain combines TRBV11-2 with TRBJ2-1, with 12 bases matching TRBD2. This CDR3 has 15 residues. Per germline, CDR1 SGHAT and CDR2 FQNNGV. V lost 5 bases, J lost 10 bases, and 9 bases stayed unmatched.

This clonotype occurred many times. The chain employs TRBV27 and TRBJ2-7; 12 bases map to TRBD1. J was trimmed by 4 bases and V by 6 bases; bases with no gene match: 10. The CDR3 spans 16 residues. CDR1 is MNHEY and CDR2 is SMNVEV in the germline V gene (reference sequence). CDR3 in DNA: TGTGCCAGCAGCCGAATTCGGGACAGGGGGCCATACGAGCAGTACTTC. It is translated as CASSRIRDRGPYEQYF.